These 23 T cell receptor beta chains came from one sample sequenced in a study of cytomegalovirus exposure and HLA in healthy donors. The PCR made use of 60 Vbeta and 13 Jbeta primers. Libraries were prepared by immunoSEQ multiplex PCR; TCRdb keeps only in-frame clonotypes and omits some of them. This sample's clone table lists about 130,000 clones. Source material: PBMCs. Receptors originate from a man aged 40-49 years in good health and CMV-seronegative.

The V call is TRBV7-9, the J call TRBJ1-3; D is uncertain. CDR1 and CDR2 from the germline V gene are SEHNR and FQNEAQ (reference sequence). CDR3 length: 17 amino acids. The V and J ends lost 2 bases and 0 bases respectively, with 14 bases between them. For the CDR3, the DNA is TGTGCCAGCAGCTTATTGCCAGGTGCCTCCTCTGGAAACACCATATATTTT. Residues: CASSLLPGASSGNTIYF.

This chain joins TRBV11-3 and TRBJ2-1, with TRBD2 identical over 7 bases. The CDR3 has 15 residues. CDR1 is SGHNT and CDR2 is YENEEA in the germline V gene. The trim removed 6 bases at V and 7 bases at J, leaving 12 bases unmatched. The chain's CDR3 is CASSKAGVGYNEQFF. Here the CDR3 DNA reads TGTGCCAGCAGTAAGGCGGGAGTGGGGTATAATGAGCAGTTCTTC.

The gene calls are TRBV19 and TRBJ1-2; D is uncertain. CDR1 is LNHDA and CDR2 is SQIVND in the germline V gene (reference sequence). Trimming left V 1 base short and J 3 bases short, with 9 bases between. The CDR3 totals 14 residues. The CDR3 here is CASSIGAGDYGYTF. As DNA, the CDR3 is TGTGCCAGTAGTATAGGAGCCGGGGACTATGGCTACACCTTC.

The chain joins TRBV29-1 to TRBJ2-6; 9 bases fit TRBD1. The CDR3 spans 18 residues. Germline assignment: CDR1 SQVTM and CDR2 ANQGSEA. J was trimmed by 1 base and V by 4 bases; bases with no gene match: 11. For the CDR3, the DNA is TGCAGCGTTGTATTGTTTGGGACAGGGCTATCTGGGGCCAACGTCCTGACTTTC. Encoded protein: CSVVLFGTGLSGANVLTF.

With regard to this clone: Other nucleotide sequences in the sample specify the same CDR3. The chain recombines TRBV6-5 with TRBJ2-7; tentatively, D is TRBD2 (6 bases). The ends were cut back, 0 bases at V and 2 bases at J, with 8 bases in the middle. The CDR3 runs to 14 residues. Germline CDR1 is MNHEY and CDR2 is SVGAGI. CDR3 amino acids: CASSYSGGTYEQYF. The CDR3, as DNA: TGTGCCAGCAGTTACTCAGGCGGGACCTACGAGCAGTACTTC.

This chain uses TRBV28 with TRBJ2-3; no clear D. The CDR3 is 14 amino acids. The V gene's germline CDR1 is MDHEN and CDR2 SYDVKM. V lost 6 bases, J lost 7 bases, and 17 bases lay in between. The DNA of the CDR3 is TGTGCCAGCAGACGGTCCCCCTCGGAGTATACGCAGTATTTT. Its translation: CASRRSPSEYTQYF.

CDR3 loop: CASSLVPSDTQYF. The CDR3 DNA reads as TGCGCCAGCAGCTTGGTTCCTAGCGATACGCAGTATTTT. The chain is built from TRBV5-1 and TRBJ2-3; possible D gene TRBD2, 5 bases. The CDR3 runs 13 residues. V was pared by 0 bases and J by 6 bases, with 8 bases between. CDR1 and CDR2 from the germline V gene are SGHRS and YFSETQ.

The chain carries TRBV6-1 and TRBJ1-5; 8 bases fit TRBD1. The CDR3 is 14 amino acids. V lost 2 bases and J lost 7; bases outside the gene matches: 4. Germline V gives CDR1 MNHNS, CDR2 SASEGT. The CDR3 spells CASSESGGGQPQHF. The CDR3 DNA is TGTGCCAGCAGTGAATCAGGGGGCGGGCAGCCCCAGCATTTT.

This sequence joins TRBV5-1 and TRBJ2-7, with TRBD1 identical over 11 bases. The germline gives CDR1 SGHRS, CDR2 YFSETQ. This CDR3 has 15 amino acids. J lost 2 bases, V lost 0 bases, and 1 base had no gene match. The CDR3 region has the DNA TGCGCCAGCAGCTTGGCGGGACAGGGGGCCTACGAGCAGTACTTC. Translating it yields CASSLAGQGAYEQYF.

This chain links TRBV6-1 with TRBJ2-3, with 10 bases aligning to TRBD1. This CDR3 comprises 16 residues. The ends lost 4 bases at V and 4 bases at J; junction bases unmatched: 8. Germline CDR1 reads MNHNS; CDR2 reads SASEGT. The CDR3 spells CASSGWGTGEPDTQYF. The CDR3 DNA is TGTGCCAGCAGTGGATGGGGGACAGGGGAACCAGATACGCAGTATTTT.

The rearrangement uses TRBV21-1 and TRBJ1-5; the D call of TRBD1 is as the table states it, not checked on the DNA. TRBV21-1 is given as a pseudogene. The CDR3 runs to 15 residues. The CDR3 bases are TGTGCCAGCAGCAAAGTGGACAGGGCAGTGCAGCCCCAGCATTTT. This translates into CASSKVDRAVQPQHF.

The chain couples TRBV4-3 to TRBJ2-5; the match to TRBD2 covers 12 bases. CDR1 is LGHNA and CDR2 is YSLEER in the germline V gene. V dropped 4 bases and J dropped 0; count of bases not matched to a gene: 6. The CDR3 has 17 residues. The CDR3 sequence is CASSPGLAGLYQETQYF. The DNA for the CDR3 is TGCGCCAGCAGCCCAGGACTAGCGGGGCTTTACCAAGAGACCCAGTACTTC.

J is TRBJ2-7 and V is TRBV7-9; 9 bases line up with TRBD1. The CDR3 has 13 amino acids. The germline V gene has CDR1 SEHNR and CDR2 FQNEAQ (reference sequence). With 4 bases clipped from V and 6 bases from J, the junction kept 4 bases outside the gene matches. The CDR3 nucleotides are TGTGCCAGCAGCTCCGGGACAGGGTCCGAGCAGTACTTC. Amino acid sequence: CASSSGTGSEQYF.

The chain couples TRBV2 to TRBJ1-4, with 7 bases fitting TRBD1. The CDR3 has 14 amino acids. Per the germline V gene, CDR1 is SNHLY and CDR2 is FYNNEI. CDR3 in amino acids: CAGQGGGTNEKLFF. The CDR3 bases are TGTGCGGGCCAAGGGGGCGGAACTAATGAAAAACTGTTTTTT. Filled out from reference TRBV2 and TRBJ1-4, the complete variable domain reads EPEVTQTPSHQVTQMGQEVILRCVPISNHLYFYWYRQILGQKVEFLVSFYNNEISEKSEIFDDQFSVERPDGSNFTLKIRSTKLEDSAMYFCAGQGGGTNEKLFFGSGTQLSVL.

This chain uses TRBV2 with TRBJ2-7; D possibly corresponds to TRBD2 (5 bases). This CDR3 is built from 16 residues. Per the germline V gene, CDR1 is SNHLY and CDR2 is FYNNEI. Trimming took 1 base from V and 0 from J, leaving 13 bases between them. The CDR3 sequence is CASSEGESGNSYEQYF. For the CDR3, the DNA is TGTGCCAGCAGTGAAGGGGAGAGCGGAAACTCCTACGAGCAGTACTTC.

CDR3 amino acids: CASSPDGGLDTEAFF. The CDR3 DNA reads TGTGCCAGCAGCCCAGACGGGGGGCTGGACACTGAAGCTTTCTTT. The chain links TRBV5-6 to TRBJ1-1, with TRBD1 as a possible D gene (6 bases). This CDR3 comprises 15 residues. CDR1 and CDR2 (germline): SGHDT, YYEEEE. The germline V and J ends were trimmed by 4 bases and 3 bases, with 16 bases remaining between them.

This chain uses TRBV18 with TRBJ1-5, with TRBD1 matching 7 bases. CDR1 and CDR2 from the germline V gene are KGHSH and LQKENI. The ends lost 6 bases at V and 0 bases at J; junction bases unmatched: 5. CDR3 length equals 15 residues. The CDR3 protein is CASSEGQHSNQPQHF. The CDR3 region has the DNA TGTGCCAGCTCGGAGGGACAGCATAGCAATCAGCCCCAGCATTTT. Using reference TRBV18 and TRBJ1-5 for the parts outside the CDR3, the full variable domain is NAGVMQNPRHLVRRRGQEARLRCSPMKGHSHVYWYRQLPEEGLKFMVYLQKENIIDESGMPKERFSAEFPKEGPSILRIQQVVRGDSAAYFCASSEGQHSNQPQHFGDGTRLSIL.

The CDR3 DNA follows: TGTGCCAGCAGCCGTAGTAGAAATGAGCAGTTCTTC. Translated, it gives CASSRSRNEQFF. The J gene is TRBJ2-1, the V gene TRBV7-2; D unclear. Trimming stripped 5 bases from V and 7 bases from J, with 9 bases between. The CDR3 has 12 amino acids. Per the germline V gene, CDR1 is SGHTA and CDR2 is FQGNSA.

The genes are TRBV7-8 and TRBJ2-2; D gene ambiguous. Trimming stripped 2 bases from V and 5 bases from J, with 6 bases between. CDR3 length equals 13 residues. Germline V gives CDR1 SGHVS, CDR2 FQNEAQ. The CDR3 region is CASSLISTGELFF. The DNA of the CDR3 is TGTGCCAGCAGCTTAATTTCTACCGGGGAGCTGTTTTTT. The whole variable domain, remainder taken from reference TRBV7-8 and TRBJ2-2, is GAGVSQSPRYKVAKRGQDVALRCDPISGHVSLFWYQQALGQGPEFLTYFQNEAQLDKSGLPSDRFFAERPEGSVSTLKIQRTQQEDSAVYLCASSLISTGELFFGEGSRLTVL.

CDR3 coding DNA: TGCGCCAGCAGCCAACCCAGGGGGCTACAGCCCCAGCATTTT. Its protein is CASSQPRGLQPQHF. This sequence joins TRBV4-1 and TRBJ1-5, with TRBD1 matching 8 bases. The germline gives CDR1 MGHRA, CDR2 YSYEKL. The CDR3 has 14 residues. J was trimmed by 7 bases and V by 2 bases; bases with no gene match: 4.

This CDR3 is CASKLSVFYEQFF. CDR3 nucleotides: TGTGCCAGCAAGTTATCAGTTTTCTATGAGCAGTTCTTC. The chain employs TRBV6-5 and TRBJ2-1; no definite D call. In germline, CDR1 is MNHEY, CDR2 SVGAGI. Trimming removed 7 bases from V and 8 bases from J, with 15 bases in between. The CDR3 is made up of 13 amino acids.

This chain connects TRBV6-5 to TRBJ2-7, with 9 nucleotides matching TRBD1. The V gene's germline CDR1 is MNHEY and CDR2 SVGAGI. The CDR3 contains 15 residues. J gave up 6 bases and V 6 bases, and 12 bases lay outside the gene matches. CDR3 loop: CASSSAGTGSTEQYF. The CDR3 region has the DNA TGTGCCAGCAGCTCCGCCGGGACAGGGTCGACCGAGCAGTACTTC.

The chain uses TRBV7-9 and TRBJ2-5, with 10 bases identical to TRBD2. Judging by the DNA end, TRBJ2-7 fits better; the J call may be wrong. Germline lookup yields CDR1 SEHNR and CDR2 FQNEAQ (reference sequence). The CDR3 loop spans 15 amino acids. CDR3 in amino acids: CASSPTAGGPNEQYF. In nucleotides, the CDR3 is TGTGCCAGCAGCCCTACAGCGGGAGGGCCAAACGAGCAGTACTTC.